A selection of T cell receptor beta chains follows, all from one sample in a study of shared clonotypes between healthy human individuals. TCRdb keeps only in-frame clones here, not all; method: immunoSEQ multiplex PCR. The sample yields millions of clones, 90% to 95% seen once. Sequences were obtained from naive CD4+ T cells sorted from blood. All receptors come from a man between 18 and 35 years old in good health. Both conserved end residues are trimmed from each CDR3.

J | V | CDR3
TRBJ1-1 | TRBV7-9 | ASSSQGGVTEAF
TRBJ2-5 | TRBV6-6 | ASSPPAGETQY
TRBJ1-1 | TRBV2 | ASSILNTEAF
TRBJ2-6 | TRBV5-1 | ASRPGPTGANVLT
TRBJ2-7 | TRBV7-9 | ASSSRASSYEQY
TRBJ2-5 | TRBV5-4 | ASSLDIQKETQY
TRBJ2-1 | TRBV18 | ASSPAGGGNEQF
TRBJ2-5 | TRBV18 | ASSVGETGGLETQY
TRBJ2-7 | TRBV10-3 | AISDTVSYEQY
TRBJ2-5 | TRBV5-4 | ASSFPKETQY
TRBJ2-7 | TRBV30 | AWSLRGSLSYEQY
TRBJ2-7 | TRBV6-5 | ASSSLAGHGEQY
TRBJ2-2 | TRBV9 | ASRAGTANTGELF
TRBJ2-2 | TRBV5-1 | ASSREGGTGELF
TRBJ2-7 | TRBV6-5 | ASGQGHSYEQY
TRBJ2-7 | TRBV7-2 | ASTLGGAPEQY
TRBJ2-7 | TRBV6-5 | ASSYSRAVSSYEQY
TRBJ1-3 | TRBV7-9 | ASSLQGTSGNTIY
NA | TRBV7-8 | ASSPWRGTYEQY
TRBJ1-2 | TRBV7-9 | ASSRQIIEQGQLYGYT
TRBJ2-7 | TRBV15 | ATSGTQRGAYEQY
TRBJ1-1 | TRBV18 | ASSVKQAVSEAF
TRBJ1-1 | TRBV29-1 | SVDTGNTEAF